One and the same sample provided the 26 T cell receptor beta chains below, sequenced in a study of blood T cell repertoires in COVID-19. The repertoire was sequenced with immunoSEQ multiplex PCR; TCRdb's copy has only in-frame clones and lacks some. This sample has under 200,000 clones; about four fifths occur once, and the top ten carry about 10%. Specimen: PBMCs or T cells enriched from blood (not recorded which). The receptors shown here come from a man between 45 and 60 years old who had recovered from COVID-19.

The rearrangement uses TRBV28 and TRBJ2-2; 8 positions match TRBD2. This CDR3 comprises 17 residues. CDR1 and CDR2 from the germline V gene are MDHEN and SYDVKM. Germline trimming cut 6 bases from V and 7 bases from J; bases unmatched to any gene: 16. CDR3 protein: CASRRRSSGRNNGELFF. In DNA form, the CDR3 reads TGTGCCAGCAGAAGACGGTCCAGCGGGAGAAATAACGGGGAGCTGTTTTTT.

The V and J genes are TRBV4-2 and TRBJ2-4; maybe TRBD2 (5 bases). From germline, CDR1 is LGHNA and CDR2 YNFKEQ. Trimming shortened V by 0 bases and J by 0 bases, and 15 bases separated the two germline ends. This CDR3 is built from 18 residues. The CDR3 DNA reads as TGTGCCAGCAGCCAAGAAGGAAGAGCGGCTCTAGCCAAAAACATTCAGTACTTC. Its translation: CASSQEGRAALAKNIQYF.

CDR3 nucleotide sequence: TGTGCCAGTAGTGGTTCTGGGAGGGTCGAAAAACTGTTTTTT. Protein sequence: CASSGSGRVEKLFF. The chain recombines TRBV19 with TRBJ1-4; no reliable D call. Looked up from germline, CDR1 is LNHDA and CDR2 is SQIVND (reference sequence). The CDR3 spans 14 residues. Trimming took 5 bases from V and 8 from J, leaving 15 bases between them. Full variable domain (rest looked up from reference TRBV19 and TRBJ1-4): DGGITQSPKYLFRKEGQNVTLSCEQNLNHDAMYWYRQDPGQGLRLIYYSQIVNDFQKGDIAEGYSVSREKKESFPLTVTSAQKNPTAFYLCASSGSGRVEKLFFGSGTQLSVL.

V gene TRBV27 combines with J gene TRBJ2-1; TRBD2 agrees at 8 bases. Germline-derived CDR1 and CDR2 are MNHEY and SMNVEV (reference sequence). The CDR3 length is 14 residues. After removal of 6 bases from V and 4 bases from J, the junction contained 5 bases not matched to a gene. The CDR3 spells CASRSGGGYNEQFF. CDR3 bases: TGTGCCAGCAGGTCGGGAGGGGGTTACAATGAGCAGTTCTTC.

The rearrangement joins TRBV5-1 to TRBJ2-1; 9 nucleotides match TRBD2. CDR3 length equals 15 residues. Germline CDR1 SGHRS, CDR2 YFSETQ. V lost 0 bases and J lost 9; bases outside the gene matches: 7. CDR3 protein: CASSLGLAEDSEQFF. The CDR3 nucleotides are TGCGCCAGCAGCTTGGGACTAGCGGAAGACAGTGAGCAGTTCTTC.

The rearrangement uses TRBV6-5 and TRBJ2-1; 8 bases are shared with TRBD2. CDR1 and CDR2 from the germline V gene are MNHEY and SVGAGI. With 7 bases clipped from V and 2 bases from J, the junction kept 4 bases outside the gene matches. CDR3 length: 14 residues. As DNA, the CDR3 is TGTGCCAGCACCAAGCGGGAGCCCTACAATGAGCAGTTCTTC. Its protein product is CASTKREPYNEQFF.

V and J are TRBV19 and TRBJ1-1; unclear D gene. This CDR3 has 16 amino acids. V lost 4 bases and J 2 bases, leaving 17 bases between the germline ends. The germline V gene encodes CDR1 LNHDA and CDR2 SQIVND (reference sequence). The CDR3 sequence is CASSTPAGIPNTEAFF. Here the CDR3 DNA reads TGTGCCAGTAGTACCCCGGCGGGGATCCCAAACACTGAAGCTTTCTTT.

CDR3 residues: CASSYARQGSGELFF. In nucleotides, the CDR3 is TGTGCCAGCAGTTACGCGAGACAGGGTTCCGGGGAGCTGTTTTTT. The chain is built from TRBV6-5 and TRBJ2-2; 7 bases are a match to TRBD1. The CDR3 covers 15 residues. The V and J ends lost 2 bases and 6 bases, in that order; junction bases with no gene match: 6. Per the germline V gene, CDR1 is MNHEY and CDR2 is SVGAGI.

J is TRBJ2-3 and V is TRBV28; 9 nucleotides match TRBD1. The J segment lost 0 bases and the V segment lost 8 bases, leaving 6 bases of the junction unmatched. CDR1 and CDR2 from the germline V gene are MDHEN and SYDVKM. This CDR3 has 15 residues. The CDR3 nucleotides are TGTGCCAGCCTGGACAGGGGAACTAGCACAGATACGCAGTATTTT. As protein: CASLDRGTSTDTQYF.

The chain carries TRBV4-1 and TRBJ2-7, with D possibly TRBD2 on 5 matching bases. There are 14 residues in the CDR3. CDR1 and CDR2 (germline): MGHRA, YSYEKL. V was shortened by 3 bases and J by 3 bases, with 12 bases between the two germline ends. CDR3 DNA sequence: TGCGCCAGCAGCCACCCTGGACGGGACTACGAGCAGTACTTC. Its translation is CASSHPGRDYEQYF.

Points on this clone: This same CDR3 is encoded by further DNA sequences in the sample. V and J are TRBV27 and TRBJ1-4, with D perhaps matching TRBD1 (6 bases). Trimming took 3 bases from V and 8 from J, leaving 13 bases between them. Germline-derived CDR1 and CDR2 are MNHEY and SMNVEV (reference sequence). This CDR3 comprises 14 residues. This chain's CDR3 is CASSFAGAGEKLFF. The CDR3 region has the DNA TGTGCCAGCAGTTTCGCGGGGGCGGGAGAAAAACTGTTTTTT.

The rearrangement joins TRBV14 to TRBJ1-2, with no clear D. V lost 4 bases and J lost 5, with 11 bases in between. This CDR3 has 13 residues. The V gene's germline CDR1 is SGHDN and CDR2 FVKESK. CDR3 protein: CASSPGVRYGYTF. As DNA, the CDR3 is TGTGCCAGCAGCCCCGGGGTCCGATATGGCTACACCTTC.

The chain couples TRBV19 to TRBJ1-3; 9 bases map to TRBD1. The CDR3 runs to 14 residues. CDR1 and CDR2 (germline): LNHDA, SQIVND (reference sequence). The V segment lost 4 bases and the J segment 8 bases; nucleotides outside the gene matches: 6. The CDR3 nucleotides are TGTGCCAGTAGTAACGGACAGGGGTTGGACACCATATATTTT. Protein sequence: CASSNGQGLDTIYF.

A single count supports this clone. CDR3: CASSQVPGGSSYNSPLHF. The CDR3 coding sequence is TGCGCCAGCAGCCAAGTCCCCGGGGGGAGCTCCTATAATTCACCCCTCCACTTT. V is TRBV4-1 and J is TRBJ1-6, with D possibly TRBD1 on 5 matching bases. Trimming pared 1 base from V and 0 bases from J, leaving 13 bases between. Looked up from germline, CDR1 is MGHRA and CDR2 is YSYEKL. The CDR3 has 18 residues.

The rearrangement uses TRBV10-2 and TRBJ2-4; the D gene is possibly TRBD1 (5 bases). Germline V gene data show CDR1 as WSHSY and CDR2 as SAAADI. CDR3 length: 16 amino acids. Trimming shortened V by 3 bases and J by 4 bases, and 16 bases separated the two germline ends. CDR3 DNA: TGCGCCAGCAGTGACCTCCTGGCAGGGATTAAAAACATTCAGTACTTC. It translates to CASSDLLAGIKNIQYF.

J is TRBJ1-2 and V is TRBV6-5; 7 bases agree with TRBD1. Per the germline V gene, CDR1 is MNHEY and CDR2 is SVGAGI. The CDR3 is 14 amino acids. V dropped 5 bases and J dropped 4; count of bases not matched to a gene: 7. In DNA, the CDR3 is TGTGCCAGCAGTACCGGGGCAGGGGGCTATGGCTACACCTTC. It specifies CASSTGAGGYGYTF.

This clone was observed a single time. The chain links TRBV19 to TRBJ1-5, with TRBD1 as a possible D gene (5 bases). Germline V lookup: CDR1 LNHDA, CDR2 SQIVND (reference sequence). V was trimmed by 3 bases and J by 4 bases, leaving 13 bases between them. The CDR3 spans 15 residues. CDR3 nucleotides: TGTGCCAGTAGTATCGTCCGACAGTCTAATCAGCCCCAGCATTTT. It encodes CASSIVRQSNQPQHF.

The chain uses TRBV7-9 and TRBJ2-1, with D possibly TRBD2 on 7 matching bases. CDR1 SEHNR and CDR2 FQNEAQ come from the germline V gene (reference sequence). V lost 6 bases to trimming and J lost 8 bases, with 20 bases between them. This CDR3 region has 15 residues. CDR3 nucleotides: TGTGCCAGCAGGGCCGCGGGCGGGGGCCCCCATGAGCAGTTCTTC. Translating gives CASRAAGGGPHEQFF.

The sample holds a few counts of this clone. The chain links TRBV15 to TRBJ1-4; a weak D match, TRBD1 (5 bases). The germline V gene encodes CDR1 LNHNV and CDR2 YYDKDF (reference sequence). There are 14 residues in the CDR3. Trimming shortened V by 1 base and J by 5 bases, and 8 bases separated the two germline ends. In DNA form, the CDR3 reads TGTGCCACCAGCAGAGGACAGCTCAATGAAAAACTGTTTTTT. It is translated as CATSRGQLNEKLFF.

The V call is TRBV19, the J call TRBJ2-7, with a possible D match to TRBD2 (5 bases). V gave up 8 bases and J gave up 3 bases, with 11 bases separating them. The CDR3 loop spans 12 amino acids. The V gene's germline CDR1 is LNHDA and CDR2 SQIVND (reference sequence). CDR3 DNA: TGTGCCAGTGGGAGCGGAAACTACGAGCAGTACTTC. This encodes CASGSGNYEQYF.

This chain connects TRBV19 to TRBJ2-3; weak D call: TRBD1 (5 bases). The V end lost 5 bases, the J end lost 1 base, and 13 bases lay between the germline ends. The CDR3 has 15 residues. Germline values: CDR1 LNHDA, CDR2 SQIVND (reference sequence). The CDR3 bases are TGTGCCAGTAGTCCGCTCCTGACAGGCACAGATACGCAGTATTTT. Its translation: CASSPLLTGTDTQYF.

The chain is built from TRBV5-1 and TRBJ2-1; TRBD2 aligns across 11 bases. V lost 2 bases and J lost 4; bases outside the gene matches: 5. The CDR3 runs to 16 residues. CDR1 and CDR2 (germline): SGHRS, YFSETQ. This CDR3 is CASSLGGTSGYNEQFF. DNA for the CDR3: TGCGCCAGCAGCTTAGGAGGGACTAGCGGTTACAATGAGCAGTTCTTC.

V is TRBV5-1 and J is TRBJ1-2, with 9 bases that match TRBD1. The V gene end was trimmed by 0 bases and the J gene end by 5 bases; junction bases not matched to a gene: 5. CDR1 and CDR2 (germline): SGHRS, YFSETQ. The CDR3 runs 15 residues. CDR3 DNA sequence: TGCGCCAGCAGCTTGGAGGGACAGGGATTGTATGGCTACACCTTC. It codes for CASSLEGQGLYGYTF.

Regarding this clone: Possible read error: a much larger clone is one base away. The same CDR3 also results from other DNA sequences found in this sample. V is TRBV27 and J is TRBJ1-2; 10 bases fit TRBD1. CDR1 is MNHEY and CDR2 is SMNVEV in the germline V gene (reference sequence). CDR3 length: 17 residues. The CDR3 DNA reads TGTGCCAGCAGTGACGGAACGGGACAGGGGATCGCTCATGGCTACACCTTT. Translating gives CASSDGTGQGIAHGYTF.

CDR3 nucleotide sequence: TGCGCCAGCCGACTAGCGGAGAGCTCCTACAATGAGCAGTTCTTC. It codes for CASRLAESSYNEQFF. The rearrangement joins TRBV5-1 to TRBJ2-1, with TRBD2 matching over 9 bases. The CDR3 runs to 15 residues. Looked up from germline, CDR1 is SGHRS and CDR2 is YFSETQ. The trim removed 7 bases at V and 0 bases at J, leaving 5 bases unmatched.

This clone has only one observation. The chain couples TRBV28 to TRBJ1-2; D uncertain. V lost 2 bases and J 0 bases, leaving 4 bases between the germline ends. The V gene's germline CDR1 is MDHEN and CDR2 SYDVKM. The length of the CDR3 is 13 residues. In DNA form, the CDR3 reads TGTGCCAGCAGTTTACGAGCTAACTATGGCTACACCTTC. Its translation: CASSLRANYGYTF.